This section outlines one T cell receptor beta chain sequence together with its context. The data were taken from a study of CD8 T cells in Susac syndrome. Random hexamers were used to reverse transcribe the RNA input (about 0.5 to 1 ug). Using its own MiXCR run on the immunoSEQ multiplex PCR reads, TCRdb lists one record per CDR3 protein. Of tens of thousands of distinct CDR3 sequences in the sample, around 93% are singletons; the top ten hold about 0.14%. Between the trimmed V and J ends, which lost 0 bases and 15 bases, there was a span of 11 bases. This CDR3 comprises 12 residues. Germline V gene sequence: CDR1 LGHNA, CDR2 YSLEER.

The rearrangement uses TRBV4-3 and TRBJ1-4, with D maybe TRBD1 (6 bases). Sequenced: CD4+ T cells from PBMCs. The sequence was collected from a human donor with Susac syndrome. The CDR3 bases are TGCGCCAGCAGCCAAGATGAGGGACACTTGTTTTTT. Translated: CASSQDEGHLFF.